This T cell receptor beta chain was documented in a study of cytomegalovirus exposure and HLA in healthy donors. Germline CDR1 reads GTSNPN; CDR2 reads SVGIG (reference sequence). Trimming shortened V by 0 bases and J by 0 bases, and 5 bases separated the two germline ends. This CDR3 has 14 residues. Notes on the study in general: Donor immune exposure was known only as CMV serostatus.

Regarding this clone: The antigen remains undetermined.

A multiplex PCR was run with 60 Vbeta primers and 13 Jbeta primers. Clones were sequenced by immunoSEQ multiplex PCR, and TCRdb holds only the in-frame ones, with some missing. The profile shows roughly 80,000 clones, over 60% of them singletons. This rearrangement joins TRBV30 to TRBJ2-2, with no clear D. The sample taken for sequencing was PBMCs. The clonotype was recovered from a male donor in good health and CMV-seropositive. DNA of the CDR3: TGTGCCTGGAGTGTTGCAGCGAACACCGGGGAGCTGTTTTTT. The encoded protein is CAWSVAANTGELFF.